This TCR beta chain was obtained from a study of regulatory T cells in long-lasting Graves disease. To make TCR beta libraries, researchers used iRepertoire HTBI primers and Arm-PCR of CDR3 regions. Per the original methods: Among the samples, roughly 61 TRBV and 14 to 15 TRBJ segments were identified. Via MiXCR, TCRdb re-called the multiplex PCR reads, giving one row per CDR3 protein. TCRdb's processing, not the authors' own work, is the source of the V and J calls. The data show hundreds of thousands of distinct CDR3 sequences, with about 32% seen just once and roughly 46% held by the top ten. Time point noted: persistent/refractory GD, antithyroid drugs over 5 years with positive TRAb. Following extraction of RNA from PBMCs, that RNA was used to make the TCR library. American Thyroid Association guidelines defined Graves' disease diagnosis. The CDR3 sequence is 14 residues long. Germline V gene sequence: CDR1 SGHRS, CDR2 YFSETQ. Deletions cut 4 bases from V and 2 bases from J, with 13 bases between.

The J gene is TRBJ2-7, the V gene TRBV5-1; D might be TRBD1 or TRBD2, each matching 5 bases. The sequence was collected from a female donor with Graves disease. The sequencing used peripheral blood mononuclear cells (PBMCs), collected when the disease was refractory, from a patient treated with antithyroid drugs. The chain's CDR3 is CASSTGTVPYEQYF. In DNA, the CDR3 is TGCGCCAGCAGCACCGGGACGGTCCCCTACGAGCAGTACTTC.